The 5 T cell receptor beta chains presented below share a single source sample, sequenced in a study of cytomegalovirus exposure and HLA in healthy donors. PCR amplification relied on 60 Vbeta primers (plus 13 Jbeta primers). The data were produced by immunoSEQ multiplex PCR, yet TCRdb's version contains in-frame clones alone and is incomplete. The data hold around 130,000 clones, with around three quarters observed a single time. The sequencing sample was made of PBMCs. These receptors all stem from a man aged 25 to 40 in good health and CMV-seronegative.

The CDR3 nucleotides are TGCGCCAGCAGTGACAGGGACACGAGTGATACGCAGTATTTT. Translation gives CASSDRDTSDTQYF. The chain couples TRBV10-1 to TRBJ2-3; D is perhaps TRBD1 (6 bases). Germline assignment: CDR1 WNHNN and CDR2 SYGVQD (reference sequence). V shed 3 bases and J shed 6 bases, with 13 bases lying between them. The CDR3 has 14 residues.

The chain combines TRBV9 with TRBJ2-1, with no clear D. The V gene's germline CDR1 is SGDLS and CDR2 YYNGEE. Trimming cost V 2 bases and J 6 bases, with 6 bases left between them. The CDR3 sequence is 12 residues long. The chain's CDR3 is CASSVGSNEQFF. The CDR3 DNA reads TGTGCCAGCAGCGTCGGTAGCAATGAGCAGTTCTTC.

V is TRBV27 and J is TRBJ2-7; tentative D call: TRBD1 (6 bases). The V end was cut by 3 bases, the J end by 3 bases, with 9 bases between. The CDR3 extends over 13 amino acids. Germline values: CDR1 MNHEY, CDR2 SMNVEV (reference sequence). The CDR3: CASSFGGLYEQYF. In nucleotides, the CDR3 is TGTGCCAGCAGTTTTGGGGGCCTCTACGAGCAGTACTTC.

V is TRBV4-3 and J is TRBJ2-7; TRBD1 is a possible D gene (5 bases). With 4 bases removed from V and 3 bases from J, the gap between germline ends came to 16 bases. From germline, CDR1 is LGHNA and CDR2 YSLEER. There are 15 residues in the CDR3. CDR3 amino acids: CASSPTQGKGYEQYF. CDR3 sequence (DNA): TGCGCCAGCAGCCCCACCCAGGGTAAGGGCTACGAGCAGTACTTC.

The V call is TRBV10-3, the J call TRBJ1-3, with D possibly TRBD1 on 6 matching bases. V was pared by 8 bases and J by 4 bases, with 12 bases between. CDR3 size: 13 residues. From germline, CDR1 is ENHRY and CDR2 SYGVKD. The CDR3 region is CAIGAGAGNTIYF. The CDR3 nucleotides are TGTGCCATCGGCGCAGGGGCAGGAAACACCATATATTTT.